Listed below are T cell receptor beta chains from one sample, sequenced in a study of blood T cell repertoires in COVID-19. Method: immunoSEQ multiplex PCR; TCRdb's copy keeps in-frame clones and lacks some. The sample has a few hundred thousand clones, nearly 90% seen once. The sequencing input was PBMCs or T cells enriched from blood (not recorded which). These receptors originate from a woman aged 18-35 years with acute COVID-19. Both conserved end residues are part of each CDR3. The D gene is left open where the match is weak. Size is omitted from some rows. Given values are once, few, many or a class for expanded clones.

D	V	length	size	J	DNA	CDR3
TRBD2	TRBV27	15	-	TRBJ2-7	TGTGCCAGCAGCCAAGTCGCTAGCGGAGCATACGAGCAGTACTTC	CASSQVASGAYEQYF
TRBD1	TRBV28	12	-	TRBJ1-4	TGTGCCTTAGGGACAGATGGTGAAAAACTGTTTTTT	CALGTDGEKLFF
-	TRBV9	15	-	TRBJ1-2	TGTGCCAGCAGCGTAGGGGGCAGCATCGCGGGAGGCTACACCTTC	CASSVGGSIAGGYTF
TRBD1	TRBV15	13	-	TRBJ1-1	TGTGCCACCAGCAGGGGACAGGGGGATCCTGCTTTCTTT	CATSRGQGDPAFF
TRBD1	TRBV24-1	13	-	TRBJ1-2	TGTGCCACCAGTCGACAGGGCGGGGATGGCTACACCTTC	CATSRQGGDGYTF
-	TRBV11-3	15	-	TRBJ2-1	TGTGCCAGCAGCTTCCGGGCAGGGGTCGGCAATGAGCAGTTCTTC	CASSFRAGVGNEQFF
-	TRBV24-1	14	-	TRBJ2-3	TGTGCCACCAGTGACCCCAGGGGCACAGATACGCAGTATTTT	CATSDPRGTDTQYF
-	TRBV9	14	once	TRBJ1-5	TGTGCCAGCAGCGTAGCAGATAACAATCAGCCCCAGCATTTT	CASSVADNNQPQHF
TRBD1	TRBV3-1/TRBV3-2	14	-	TRBJ1-1	TGTGCCAGCACCAGGACAGGTGGAAACACTGAAGCTTTCTTT	CASTRTGGNTEAFF
TRBD1	TRBV28	16	-	TRBJ1-3	TGTGCCAGCAGTTTATGGGACAGGGGCTCTGGAAACACCATATATTTT	CASSLWDRGSGNTIYF
-	TRBV10-3	15	-	TRBJ2-7	TGTGCCATCAGTGAACGAGGATCAGACTCCTACGAGCAGTACTTC	CAISERGSDSYEQYF
-	TRBV27	14	-	TRBJ2-3	TGTGCCAGCAGTTACAGGGCTAGCACAGATACGCAGTATTTT	CASSYRASTDTQYF
-	TRBV13	14	-	TRBJ1-1	TGTGCCAGCAGCTTTGTTGGGCTGGGCGCTGAAGCTTTCTTT	CASSFVGLGAEAFF
-	TRBV3-1/TRBV3-2	15	-	TRBJ1-1	TGTGCCAGCAGCCGGAGGGGAACCATGAACACTGAAGCTTTCTTT	CASSRRGTMNTEAFF
TRBD2	TRBV9	15	-	TRBJ2-7	TGTGCCAGCAGCGTAGCTAGCGGGAGAGCTTACGAGCAGTACTTC	CASSVASGRAYEQYF
TRBD2	TRBV5-4	18	-	TRBJ2-7	TGTGCCAGCAGCTTTAGGACAGGGAGACTAGCGGGTTTCTACGAGCAGTACTTC	CASSFRTGRLAGFYEQYF
TRBD2	TRBV24-1	14	-	TRBJ2-1	TGTGCCGCTGCGGGGGTCCTCACCGGCAATGAGCAGTTCTTC	CAAAGVLTGNEQFF
-	TRBV11-3	15	-	TRBJ2-7	TGTGCCAGCAGCTCCCATTCCACGAGATCCTACGAGCAGTACTTC	CASSSHSTRSYEQYF
-	TRBV19	12	-	TRBJ1-6	TGTGCCAGCGGGACACGTAATTCACCCCTCCACTTT	CASGTRNSPLHF
-	TRBV6-5	14	-	TRBJ1-2	TGTGCCAGCAGTTACGGGCAGGGTAGCTATGGCTACACCTTC	CASSYGQGSYGYTF
-	TRBV28	14	-	TRBJ1-4	TGTGCCAGCAGTTTCCCACAGGGCGGCGAAAAACTGTTTTTT	CASSFPQGGEKLFF
TRBD2	TRBV6-4	15	-	TRBJ2-1	TGTGCCAGCAGTGAGAATAGCGGGGGTTACAATGAGCAGTTCTTC	CASSENSGGYNEQFF
-	TRBV7-8	14	-	TRBJ1-2	TGTGCCAGCAGCTTAGGGACGGGGAACTATGGCTACACCTTC	CASSLGTGNYGYTF
-	TRBV12-3/TRBV12-4	12	-	TRBJ2-5	TGTGCCAGCAGCTTAGGGCCAGAGACCCAGTACTTC	CASSLGPETQYF
-	TRBV18	13	-	TRBJ1-1	TGTGCCAGCTCACCAGGCAGGAACACTGAAGCTTTCTTT	CASSPGRNTEAFF
-	TRBV10-3	16	-	TRBJ1-5	TGTGCCATCAGTGCGACAGGCCGAGATAGCAATCAGCCCCAGCATTTT	CAISATGRDSNQPQHF
TRBD2	TRBV27	17	-	TRBJ2-1	TGTGCCAGCAGTTACCTGCGACTAGCGGGGGCCTACAATGAGCAGTTCTTC	CASSYLRLAGAYNEQFF
TRBD1	TRBV7-9	17	-	TRBJ2-1	TGTGCCAGCAGCCTATCAACGGGGGACAGGGTTTACAATGAGCAGTTCTTC	CASSLSTGDRVYNEQFF
TRBD1	TRBV29-1	14	-	TRBJ1-1	TGCAGCGTTGAATTCGGGACAGGGGGGAATGAAGCTTTCTTT	CSVEFGTGGNEAFF
-	TRBV18	14	-	TRBJ1-2	TGTGCCAGCTCACCAGGACAGTCCCACTATGGCTACACCTTC	CASSPGQSHYGYTF
-	TRBV29-1	13	-	TRBJ1-1	TGCAGCGCCAAAGGGACACTGAACACTGAAGCTTTCTTT	CSAKGTLNTEAFF
TRBD1	TRBV5-5	19	-	TRBJ2-6	TGTGCCAGCAGCTTCCTCCGGGACAGGGCCCTCTCTGGGGCCAACGTCCTGACTTTC	CASSFLRDRALSGANVLTF
-	TRBV5-4	15	-	TRBJ1-2	TGTGCCAGCAGCAACAAACAGGTTTTTAACTATGGCTACACCTTC	CASSNKQVFNYGYTF
-	TRBV10-3	13	-	TRBJ2-7	TGTGCCACGTTCCGGGACACGGGGCAGGAGCAGTACTTC	CATFRDTGQEQYF